This T cell receptor beta chain is from a study of blood T cell repertoires in COVID-19 (dated by TCRdb to 2020 to 2022). For the wider study: Samples from collaborators originated in the United States, Italy and Spain and spanned both the acute and convalescent phases of COVID-19. The material from the prospective study consisted of cDNA or gDNA derived from T cells, B-cell-depleted T cells, or PBMCs. The repertoires were made available in a free public database intended to serve as a resource for research on the immune response to SARS-CoV-2. Where available, HLA class I and class II types were taken from metadata supplied by the sample provider and were not determined by assay-based typing. A de-identified subject ID, COVID-19 status, age in years and sex were almost always included in the sample metadata. The dataset comprised deeply sampled blood TCRbeta repertoires from subjects exposed to, actively infected with, or recovered from COVID-19. Samples were obtained from the ongoing ImmuneRACE study (first 160 participants) and from 1,200 or so subjects provided by 6 global collaborators.

Collaborating institutions collected whole blood in K2EDTA tubes following their own protocols. For TCRbeta analysis, collaborator samples were shipped as frozen whole blood, as isolated PBMCs, or as DNA extracted from either sample type. Points the paper makes about the study in general: The quantity of clinical and demographic metadata differed by source and by participant and was supplied without curation.

TCRbeta CDR3 regions were amplified from genomic DNA by means of the immunoSEQ Assay, a bias-controlled multiplex PCR. Per the authors' processing: The number of nucleated cells in each sample was estimated by amplification of reference gene primers within the assay. Sequence reads were collapsed and filtered to measure the absolute abundance of every unique TCRbeta CDR3 rearrangement. For each sample, productive Simpson clonality was calculated as the square root of Simpson's diversity index across productive rearrangements. Entries here come from immuneACCESS through TCRdb and include only in-frame sequences with V and J called. Some clones fail to appear in such tables; in the studies checked, an unresolved V gene covers under half of the shortfall, and the cause of the remainder is unknown. The V and J calls and clone size come from that table; D and trimming were worked out from the DNA. The sample table lists approximately 70,000 clones, 82% of them with a count of one. Roughly 20% of the sample belongs to the ten largest clones.

This clone showed up just once. There is no known antigen for this receptor. Per-base qualities were not stored, and no clone one base away is much larger. V is shortened by 3 bases, J by 0 bases, and the region joining them spans 5 bases. The CDR3 goes from the cysteine to the phenylalanine over 13 residues. The sequence is cut down to CDR3 DNA, 39 bases in frame from base 1. The germline V gene specifies SGHNT as CDR1 and YENEEA as CDR2. Recombination connected TRBV11-3 to TRBJ2-5; the D gene is not confidently resolved. Sequenced sample: peripheral blood. This clonotype originated in a human donor in a cohort sampled during active COVID-19. This receptor has the CDR3 CASSFSYQETQYF. The base sequence is TGTGCCAGCAGCTTTTCCTACCAAGAGACCCAGTACTTC.